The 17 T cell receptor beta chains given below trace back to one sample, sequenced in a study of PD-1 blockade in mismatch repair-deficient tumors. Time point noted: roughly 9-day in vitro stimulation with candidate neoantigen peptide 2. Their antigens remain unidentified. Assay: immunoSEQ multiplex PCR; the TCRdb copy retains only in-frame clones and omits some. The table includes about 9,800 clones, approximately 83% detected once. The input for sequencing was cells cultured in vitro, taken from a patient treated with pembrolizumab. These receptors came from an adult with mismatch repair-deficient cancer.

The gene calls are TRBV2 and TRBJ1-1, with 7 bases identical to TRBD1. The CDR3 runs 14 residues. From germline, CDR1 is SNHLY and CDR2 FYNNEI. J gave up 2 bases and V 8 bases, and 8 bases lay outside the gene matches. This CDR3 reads CASRPGTVNTEAFF. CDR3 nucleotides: TGTGCCAGCCGTCCCGGGACAGTTAACACTGAAGCTTTCTTT.

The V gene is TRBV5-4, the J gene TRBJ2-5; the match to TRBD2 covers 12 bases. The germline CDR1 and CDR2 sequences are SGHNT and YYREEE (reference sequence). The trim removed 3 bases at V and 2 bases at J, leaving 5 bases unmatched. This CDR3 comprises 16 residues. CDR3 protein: CASSSSGTSGQETQYF. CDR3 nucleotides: TGTGCCAGCAGCTCTTCCGGGACTAGCGGGCAAGAGACCCAGTACTTC.

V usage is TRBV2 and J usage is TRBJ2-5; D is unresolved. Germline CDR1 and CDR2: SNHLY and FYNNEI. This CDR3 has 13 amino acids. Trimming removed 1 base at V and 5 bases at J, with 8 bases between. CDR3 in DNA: TGTGCCAGCAGTGAAGACTTGGGGGAGACCCAGTACTTC. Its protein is CASSEDLGETQYF.

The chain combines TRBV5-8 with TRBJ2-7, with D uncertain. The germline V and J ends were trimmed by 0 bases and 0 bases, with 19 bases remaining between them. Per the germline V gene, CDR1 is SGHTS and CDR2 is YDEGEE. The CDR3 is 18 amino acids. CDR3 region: CASSLGHFQQALSYEQYF. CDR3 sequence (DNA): TGTGCCAGCAGCTTGGGTCATTTCCAGCAGGCCCTCTCCTACGAGCAGTACTTC.

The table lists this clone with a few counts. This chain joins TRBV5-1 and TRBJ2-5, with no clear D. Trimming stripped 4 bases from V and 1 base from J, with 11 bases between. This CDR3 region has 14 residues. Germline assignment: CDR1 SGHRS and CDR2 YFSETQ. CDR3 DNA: TGCGCCAGCAGCAAGAACCCTGCCCAAGAGACCCAGTACTTC. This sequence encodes CASSKNPAQETQYF.

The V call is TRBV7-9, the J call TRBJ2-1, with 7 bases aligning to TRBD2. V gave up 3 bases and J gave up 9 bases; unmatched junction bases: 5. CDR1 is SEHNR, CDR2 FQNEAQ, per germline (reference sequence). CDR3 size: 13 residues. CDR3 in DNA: TGTGCCAGCAGCTTGGGAGGGCCGGGTGAGCAGTTCTTC. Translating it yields CASSLGGPGEQFF. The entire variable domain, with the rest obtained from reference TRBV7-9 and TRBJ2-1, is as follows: DTGVSQNPRHKITKRGQNVTFRCDPISEHNRLYWYRQTLGQGPEFLTYFQNEAQLEKSRLLSDRFSAERPKGSFSTLEIQRTEQGDSAMYLCASSLGGPGEQFFGPGTRLTVL.

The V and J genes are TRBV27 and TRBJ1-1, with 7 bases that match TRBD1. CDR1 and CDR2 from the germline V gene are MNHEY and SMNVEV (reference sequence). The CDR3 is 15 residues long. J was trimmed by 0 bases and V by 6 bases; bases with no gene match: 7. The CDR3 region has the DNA TGTGCCAGCAGCCAGACAGGGCGGCTGAACACTGAAGCTTTCTTT. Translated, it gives CASSQTGRLNTEAFF.

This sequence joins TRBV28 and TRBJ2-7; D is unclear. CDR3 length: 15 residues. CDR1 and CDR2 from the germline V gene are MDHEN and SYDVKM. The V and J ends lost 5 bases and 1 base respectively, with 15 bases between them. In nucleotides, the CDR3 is TGTGCCAGCAGTCCCAGACCTCAGGCATCCTACGAGCAGTACTTC. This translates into CASSPRPQASYEQYF.

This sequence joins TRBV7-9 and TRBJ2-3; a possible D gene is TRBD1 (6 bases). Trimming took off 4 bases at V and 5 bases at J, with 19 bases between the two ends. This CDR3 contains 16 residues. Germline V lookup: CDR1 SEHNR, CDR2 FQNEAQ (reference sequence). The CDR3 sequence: CASSSHRGRWVDTQYF. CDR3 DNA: TGTGCCAGCAGCTCACATAGGGGGAGATGGGTAGATACGCAGTATTTT.

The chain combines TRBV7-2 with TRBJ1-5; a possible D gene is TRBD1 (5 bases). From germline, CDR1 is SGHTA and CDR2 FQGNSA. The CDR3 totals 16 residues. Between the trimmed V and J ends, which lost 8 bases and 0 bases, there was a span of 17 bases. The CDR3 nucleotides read TGTGCCAGCGAGGAAAGGACACCTTATAGCAATCAGCCCCAGCATTTT. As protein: CASEERTPYSNQPQHF. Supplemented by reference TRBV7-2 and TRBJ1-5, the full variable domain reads GAGVSQSPSNKVTEKGKDVELRCDPISGHTALYWYRQSLGQGLEFLIYFQGNSAPDKSGLPSDRFSAERTGGSVSTLTIQRTQQEDSAVYLCASEERTPYSNQPQHFGDGTRLSIL.

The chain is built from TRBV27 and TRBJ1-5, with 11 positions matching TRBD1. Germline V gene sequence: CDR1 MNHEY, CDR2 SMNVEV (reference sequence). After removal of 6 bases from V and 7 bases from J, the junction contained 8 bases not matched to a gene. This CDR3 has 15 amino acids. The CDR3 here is CASSSRTGGEQPQHF. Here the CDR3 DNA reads TGTGCCAGCAGCTCTCGGACAGGGGGCGAGCAGCCCCAGCATTTT.

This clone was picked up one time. In DNA form, the CDR3 reads TGCAGCGTTGCCCCAGGGACTGGCACAGATACGCAGTATTTT. It specifies CSVAPGTGTDTQYF. This chain links TRBV29-1 with TRBJ2-3; D is possibly TRBD2 (6 bases). Looked up from germline, CDR1 is SQVTM and CDR2 is ANQGSEA. V was pared by 4 bases and J by 1 base, with 12 bases between. The CDR3 consists of 14 residues.

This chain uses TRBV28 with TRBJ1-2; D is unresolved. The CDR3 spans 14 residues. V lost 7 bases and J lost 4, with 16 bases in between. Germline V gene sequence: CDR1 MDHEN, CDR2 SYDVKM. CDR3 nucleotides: TGTGCCAGCAACCTCCCCAAGGTCCTCTATGGCTACACCTTC. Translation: CASNLPKVLYGYTF.

CDR3: CASTFRDRGYNSPLHF. In DNA form, the CDR3 reads TGTGCCAGTACCTTCCGGGACAGGGGGTATAATTCACCCCTCCACTTT. The J gene is TRBJ1-6, the V gene TRBV19, with 11 bases fitting TRBD1. In germline, CDR1 is LNHDA, CDR2 SQIVND (reference sequence). This CDR3 has 16 residues. With V trimmed by 7 bases and J by 4 bases, 6 bases remained unmatched.

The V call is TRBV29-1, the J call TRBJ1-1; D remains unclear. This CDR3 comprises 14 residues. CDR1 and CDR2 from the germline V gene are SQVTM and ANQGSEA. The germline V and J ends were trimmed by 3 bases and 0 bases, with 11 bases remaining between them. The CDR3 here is CSVDRAGLNTEAFF. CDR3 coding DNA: TGCAGCGTTGATAGGGCAGGCTTGAACACTGAAGCTTTCTTT.

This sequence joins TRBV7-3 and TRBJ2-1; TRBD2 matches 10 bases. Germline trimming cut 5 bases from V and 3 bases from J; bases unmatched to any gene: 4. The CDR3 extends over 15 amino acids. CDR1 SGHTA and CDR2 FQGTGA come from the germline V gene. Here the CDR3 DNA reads TGTGCCAGCAGCCCGGGACTAGCGATCTACAATGAGCAGTTCTTC. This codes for CASSPGLAIYNEQFF.

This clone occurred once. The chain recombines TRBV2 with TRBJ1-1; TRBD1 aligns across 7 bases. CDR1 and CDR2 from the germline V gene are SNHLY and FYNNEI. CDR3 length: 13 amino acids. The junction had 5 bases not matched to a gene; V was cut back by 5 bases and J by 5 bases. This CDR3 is CASSPGGWTEAFF. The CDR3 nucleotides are TGTGCCAGCAGTCCAGGGGGTTGGACTGAAGCTTTCTTT.